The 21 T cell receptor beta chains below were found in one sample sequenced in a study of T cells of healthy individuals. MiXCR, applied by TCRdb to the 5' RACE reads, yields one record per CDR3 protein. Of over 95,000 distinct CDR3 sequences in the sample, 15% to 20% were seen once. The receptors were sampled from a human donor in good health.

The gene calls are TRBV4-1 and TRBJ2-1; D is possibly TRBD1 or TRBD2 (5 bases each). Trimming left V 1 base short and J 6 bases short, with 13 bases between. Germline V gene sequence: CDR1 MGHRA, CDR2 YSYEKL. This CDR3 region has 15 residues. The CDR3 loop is CASSQVKLGTNEQFF. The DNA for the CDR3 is TGCGCCAGCAGCCAAGTAAAGCTGGGGACCAATGAGCAGTTCTTC.

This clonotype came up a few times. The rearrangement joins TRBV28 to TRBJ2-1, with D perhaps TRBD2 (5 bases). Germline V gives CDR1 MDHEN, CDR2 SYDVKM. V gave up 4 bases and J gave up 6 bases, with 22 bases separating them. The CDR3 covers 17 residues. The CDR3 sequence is CASSSRGTQHLGNEQFF. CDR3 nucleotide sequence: TGTGCCAGCAGTTCCCGGGGTACCCAGCACCTTGGCAATGAGCAGTTCTTC.

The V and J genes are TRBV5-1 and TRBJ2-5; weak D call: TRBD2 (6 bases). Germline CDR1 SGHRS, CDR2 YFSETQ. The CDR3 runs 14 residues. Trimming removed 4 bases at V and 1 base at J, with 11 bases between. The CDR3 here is CASSPTSAQETQYF. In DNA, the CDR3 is TGCGCCAGCAGCCCGACTAGTGCCCAAGAGACCCAGTACTTC.

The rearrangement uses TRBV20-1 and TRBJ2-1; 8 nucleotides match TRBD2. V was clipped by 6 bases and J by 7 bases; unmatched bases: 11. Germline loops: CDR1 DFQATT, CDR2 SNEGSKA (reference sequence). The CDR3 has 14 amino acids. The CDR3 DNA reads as TGCAGTGCCCCTCCCGGGGGGGGGCCAAATGAGCAGTTCTTC. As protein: CSAPPGGGPNEQFF.

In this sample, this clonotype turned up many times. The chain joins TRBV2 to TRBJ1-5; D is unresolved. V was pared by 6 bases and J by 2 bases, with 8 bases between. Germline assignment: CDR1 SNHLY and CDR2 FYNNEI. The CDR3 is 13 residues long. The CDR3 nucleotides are TGTGCCAGCAGCCGCGACCGCAATCAGCCCCAGCATTTT. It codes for CASSRDRNQPQHF.

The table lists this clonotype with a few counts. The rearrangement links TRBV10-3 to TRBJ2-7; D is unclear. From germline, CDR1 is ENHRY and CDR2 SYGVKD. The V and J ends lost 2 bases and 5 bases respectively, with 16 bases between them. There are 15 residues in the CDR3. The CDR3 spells CAISERPAGGNEQYF. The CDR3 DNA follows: TGTGCCATCAGTGAGAGGCCCGCTGGCGGCAACGAGCAGTACTTC.

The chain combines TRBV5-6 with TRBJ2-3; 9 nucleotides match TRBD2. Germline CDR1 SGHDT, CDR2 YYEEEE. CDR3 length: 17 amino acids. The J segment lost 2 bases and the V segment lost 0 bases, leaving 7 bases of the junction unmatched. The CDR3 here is CASSLGWTSEATDTQYF. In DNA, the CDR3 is TGTGCCAGCAGCTTGGGGTGGACTAGCGAGGCCACAGATACGCAGTATTTT.

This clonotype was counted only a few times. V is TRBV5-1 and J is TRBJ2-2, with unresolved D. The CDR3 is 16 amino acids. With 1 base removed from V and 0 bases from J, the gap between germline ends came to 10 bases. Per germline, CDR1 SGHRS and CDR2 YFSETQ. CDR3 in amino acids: CASSLWALANTGELFF. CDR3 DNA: TGCGCCAGCAGCTTGTGGGCCCTAGCGAACACCGGGGAGCTGTTTTTT.

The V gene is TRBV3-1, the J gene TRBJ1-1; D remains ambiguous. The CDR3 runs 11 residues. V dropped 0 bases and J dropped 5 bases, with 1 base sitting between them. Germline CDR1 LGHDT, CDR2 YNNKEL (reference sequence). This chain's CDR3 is CASSQETEAFF. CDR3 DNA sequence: TGTGCCAGCAGCCAAGAGACTGAAGCTTTCTTT.

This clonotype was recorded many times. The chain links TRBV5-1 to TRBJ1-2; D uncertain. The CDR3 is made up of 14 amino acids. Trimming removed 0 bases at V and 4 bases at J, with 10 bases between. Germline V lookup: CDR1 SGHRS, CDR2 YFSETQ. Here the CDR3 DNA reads TGCGCCAGCAGCTTGGGATCCCGGCTCTATGGCTACACCTTC. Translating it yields CASSLGSRLYGYTF.

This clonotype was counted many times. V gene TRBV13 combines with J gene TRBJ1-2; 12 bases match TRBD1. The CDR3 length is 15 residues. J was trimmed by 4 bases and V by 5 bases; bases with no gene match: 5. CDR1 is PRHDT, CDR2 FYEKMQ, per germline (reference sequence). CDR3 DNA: TGTGCCAGCAGCCTCGGGACAGGGGGCGGCTATGGCTACACCTTC. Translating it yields CASSLGTGGGYGYTF.

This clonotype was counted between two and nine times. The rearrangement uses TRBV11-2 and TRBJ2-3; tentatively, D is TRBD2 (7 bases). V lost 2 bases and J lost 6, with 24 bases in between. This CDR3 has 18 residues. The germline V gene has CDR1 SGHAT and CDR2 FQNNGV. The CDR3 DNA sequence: TGTGCCAGCAGCTTAAGGAAAGGGGGGGGGCCCGTTGTGGATACGCAGTATTTT. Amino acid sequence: CASSLRKGGGPVVDTQYF.

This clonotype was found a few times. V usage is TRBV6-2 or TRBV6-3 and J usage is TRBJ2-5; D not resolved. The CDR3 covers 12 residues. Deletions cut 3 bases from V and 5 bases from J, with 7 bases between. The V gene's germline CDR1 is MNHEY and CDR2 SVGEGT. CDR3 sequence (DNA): TGTGCCAGCAGTTATGTTGGGGAGACCCAGTACTTC. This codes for CASSYVGETQYF.

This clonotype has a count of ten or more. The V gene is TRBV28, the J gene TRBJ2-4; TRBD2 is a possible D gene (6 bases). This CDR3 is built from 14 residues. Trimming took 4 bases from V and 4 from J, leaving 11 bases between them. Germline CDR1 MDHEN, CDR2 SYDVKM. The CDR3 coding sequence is TGTGCCAGCAGTTCCCCTGGGGGGAAAAACATTCAGTACTTC. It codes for CASSSPGGKNIQYF.

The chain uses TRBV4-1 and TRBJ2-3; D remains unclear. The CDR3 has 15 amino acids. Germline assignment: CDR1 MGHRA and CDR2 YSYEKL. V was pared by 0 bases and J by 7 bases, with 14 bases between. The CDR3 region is CASSQDSSSPNTQYF. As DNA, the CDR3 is TGCGCCAGCAGCCAAGATTCGTCAAGCCCAAATACGCAGTATTTT.

DNA for the CDR3: TGTGCCAGCAGCAGGACAGGGGGTGCCTACGAGCAGTACTTC. Protein: CASSRTGGAYEQYF. The V gene is TRBV6-6, the J gene TRBJ2-7; 10 nucleotides align to TRBD1. The germline gives CDR1 MNHNY, CDR2 SVGAGI (reference sequence). The CDR3 length is 14 residues. Germline trimming cut 6 bases from V and 2 bases from J; bases unmatched to any gene: 4.

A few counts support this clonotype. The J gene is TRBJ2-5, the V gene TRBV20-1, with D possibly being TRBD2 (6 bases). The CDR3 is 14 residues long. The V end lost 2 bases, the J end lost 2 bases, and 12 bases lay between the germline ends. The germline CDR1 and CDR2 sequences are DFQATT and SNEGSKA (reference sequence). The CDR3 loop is CSARTVADQETQYF. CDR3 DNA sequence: TGCAGTGCTAGAACCGTAGCGGATCAAGAGACCCAGTACTTC.

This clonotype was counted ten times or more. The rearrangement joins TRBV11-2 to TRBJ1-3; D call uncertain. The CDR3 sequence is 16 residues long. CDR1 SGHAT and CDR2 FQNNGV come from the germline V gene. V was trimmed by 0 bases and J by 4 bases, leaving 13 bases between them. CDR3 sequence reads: CASSLDPGGVGNTIYF. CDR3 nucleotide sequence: TGTGCCAGCAGCTTAGACCCCGGCGGGGTCGGAAACACCATATATTTT.

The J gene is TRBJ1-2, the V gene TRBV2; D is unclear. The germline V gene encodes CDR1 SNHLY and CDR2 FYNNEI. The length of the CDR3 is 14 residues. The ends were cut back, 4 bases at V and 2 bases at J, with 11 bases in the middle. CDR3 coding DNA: TGTGCCAGCAGTGGGACTGGAAGGAACTATGGCTACACCTTC. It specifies CASSGTGRNYGYTF.

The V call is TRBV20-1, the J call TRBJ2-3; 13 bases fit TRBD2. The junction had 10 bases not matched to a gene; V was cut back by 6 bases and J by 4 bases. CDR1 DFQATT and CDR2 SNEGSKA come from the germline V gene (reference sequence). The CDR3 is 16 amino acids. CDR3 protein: CSATGLAGASADTQYF. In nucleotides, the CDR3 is TGCAGTGCAACCGGACTAGCGGGAGCATCTGCAGATACGCAGTATTTT.

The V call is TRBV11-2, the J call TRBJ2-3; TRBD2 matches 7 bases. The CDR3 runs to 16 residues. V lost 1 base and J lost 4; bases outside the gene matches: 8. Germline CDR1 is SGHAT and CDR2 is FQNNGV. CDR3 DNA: TGTGCCAGCAGCTTAGCTGCGGGAGCCGTCGCAGATACGCAGTATTTT. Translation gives CASSLAAGAVADTQYF. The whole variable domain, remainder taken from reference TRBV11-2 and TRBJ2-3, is EAGVAQSPRYKIIEKRQSVAFWCNPISGHATLYWYQQILGQGPKLLIQFQNNGVVDDSQLPKDRFSAERLKGVDSTLKIQPAKLEDSAVYLCASSLAAGAVADTQYFGPGTRLTVL.